The next 29 T cell receptor beta chains were all read from a single sample in a study of T cells in Graves' hyperthyroidism and ophthalmopathy. Amplification targeted TCR beta CDR3 regions from RNA transcripts. During a first-round RT-PCR of the TCR CDR3, the HTBI primer set was used. TCRdb itself ran the multiplex PCR reads through MiXCR, one entry per CDR3 protein. The data hold about 680,000 distinct CDR3 sequences, with about 35% observed a single time. Sequencing was done on a sample of blood. The receptors here all came from a woman in her thirties or forties with Graves' hyperthyroidism.

This chain joins TRBV6-6 and TRBJ1-6; 11 bases agree with TRBD1. Germline CDR1 and CDR2: MNHNY and SVGAGI (reference sequence). The CDR3 contains 17 residues. J was trimmed by 5 bases and V by 7 bases; bases with no gene match: 10. CDR3 DNA: TGTGCCAGCATTCTAGGACAGGGGGCAGACAATAATTCACCCCTCCACTTT. Amino acids: CASILGQGADNNSPLHF.

This chain uses TRBV7-9 with TRBJ2-1, with 8 positions matching TRBD2. Germline CDR1 reads SEHNR; CDR2 reads FQNEAQ (reference sequence). This CDR3 spans 15 amino acids. V dropped 5 bases and J dropped 5; count of bases not matched to a gene: 8. DNA for the CDR3: TGTGCCAGCAGCACGCCGGGACTAGTGAACAATGAGCAGTTCTTC. Its protein product is CASSTPGLVNNEQFF.

The chain has TRBV6-4 and TRBJ1-3; D is perhaps TRBD1 (6 bases). Germline V gene lookup returns CDR1 MRHNA and CDR2 SNTAGT. CDR3 length equals 16 residues. Trimming took off 10 bases at V and 4 bases at J, with 23 bases between the two ends. CDR3 DNA sequence: TGTGCCACCATAGGGGGGAACGGAGCTGGAGGAAACACCATATATTTT. Protein product: CATIGGNGAGGNTIYF.

This chain connects TRBV6-5 to TRBJ2-7; TRBD1 matches 7 bases. Germline V gives CDR1 MNHEY, CDR2 SVGAGI. The CDR3 is made up of 11 amino acids. V was clipped by 11 bases and J by 4 bases; unmatched bases: 5. CDR3 coding DNA: TGTGCCTCACAGGGGCCGTACGAGCAGTACTTC. Protein: CASQGPYEQYF.

Ten or more counts support this clonotype. V gene TRBV20-1 combines with J gene TRBJ1-2; D not certain. V dropped 6 bases and J dropped 6 bases, with 17 bases sitting between them. Germline V CDR1 and CDR2: DFQATT, SNEGSKA (reference sequence). The CDR3 contains 13 residues. CDR3 nucleotides: TGCAGTGCCCGAAAGGAGGGAGCTGATGGCTACACCTTC. Translated: CSARKEGADGYTF.

J is TRBJ2-5 and V is TRBV7-9; 10 bases are shared with TRBD2. The germline V gene has CDR1 SEHNR and CDR2 FQNEAQ (reference sequence). The CDR3 covers 14 residues. The V segment lost 6 bases and the J segment 3 bases; nucleotides outside the gene matches: 4. CDR3 sequence reads: CASSRAGGEETQYF. The CDR3 region has the DNA TGTGCCAGCAGTCGAGCGGGGGGGGAAGAGACCCAGTACTTC.

The V gene is TRBV7-8, the J gene TRBJ1-4; TRBD1 agrees at 7 bases. This CDR3 has 16 residues. CDR1 and CDR2 (germline): SGHVS, FQNEAQ. Losses at the gene ends were 3 bases for V and 0 bases for J; bases not matched to a gene: 4. CDR3 region: CASSFGTAATNEKLFF. CDR3 sequence (DNA): TGTGCCAGCAGCTTCGGGACAGCGGCAACTAATGAAAAACTGTTTTTT.

This clonotype was counted only a few times. The CDR3 here is CSASSGGPGNTIYF. The CDR3 bases are TGCAGTGCTAGCTCGGGGGGCCCCGGAAACACCATATATTTT. This chain joins TRBV20-1 and TRBJ1-3; D possibly corresponds to TRBD1 (6 bases). Germline V lookup: CDR1 DFQATT, CDR2 SNEGSKA (reference sequence). The CDR3 has 14 residues. V lost 3 bases and J 4 bases, leaving 13 bases between the germline ends.

This clonotype was picked up one time. The chain uses TRBV24-1 and TRBJ1-6; 7 nucleotides match TRBD1. This CDR3 is built from 13 residues. CDR1 and CDR2 from the germline V gene are KGHDR and SFDVKD. J gave up 9 bases and V 4 bases, and 2 bases lay outside the gene matches. The CDR3 bases are TGTGCCACCAGTGAGACAGGGTCTTCACCCCTCCACTTT. Protein: CATSETGSSPLHF.

The chain carries TRBV2 and TRBJ2-7, with 8 bases identical to TRBD1. V lost 4 bases to trimming and J lost 6 bases; unmatched junction nucleotides: 2. The V gene's germline CDR1 is SNHLY and CDR2 FYNNEI. This CDR3 is 12 amino acids long. The CDR3 sequence is CASSAGQGEQYF. CDR3 coding DNA: TGTGCCAGCAGTGCTGGACAGGGCGAGCAGTACTTC.

This clonotype was detected many times. The chain uses TRBV9 and TRBJ2-5; no definite D call. The CDR3 runs 13 residues. Germline V gene lookup returns CDR1 SGDLS and CDR2 YYNGEE. V shed 2 bases and J shed 7 bases, with 12 bases lying between them. CDR3 region: CASSVDPQVTQYF. In DNA form, the CDR3 reads TGTGCCAGCAGCGTTGACCCCCAGGTGACCCAGTACTTC.

The J gene is TRBJ1-3, the V gene TRBV12-3 or TRBV12-4, with D perhaps matching TRBD1 (5 bases). CDR3 length: 14 amino acids. With 5 bases removed from V and 7 bases from J, the gap between germline ends came to 15 bases. CDR3 nucleotide sequence: TGTGCCAGCAGTGTCGGGGTTTGGGGGAACACCATATATTTT. This translates into CASSVGVWGNTIYF.

The sample holds many counts of this clonotype. The chain joins TRBV19 to TRBJ1-1, with 9 bases lining up with TRBD1. The CDR3 runs 12 residues. V was clipped by 7 bases and J by 11 bases; unmatched bases: 8. Germline V gives CDR1 LNHDA, CDR2 SQIVND (reference sequence). The CDR3 reads CASMDRGLEAFF. As DNA, the CDR3 is TGTGCCAGTATGGACAGGGGCCTTGAGGCTTTCTTT. Looking up the rest from reference TRBV19 and TRBJ1-1 gives the full variable domain: DGGITQSPKYLFRKEGQNVTLSCEQNLNHDAMYWYRQDPGQGLRLIYYSQIVNDFQKGDIAEGYSVSREKKESFPLTVTSAQKNPTAFYLCASMDRGLEAFFGQGTRLTVV.

The sample holds a few counts of this clonotype. The chain is built from TRBV20-1 and TRBJ1-6; D call uncertain. The CDR3 length is 14 residues. With 1 base removed from V and 4 bases from J, the gap between germline ends came to 8 bases. Germline V lookup: CDR1 DFQATT, CDR2 SNEGSKA (reference sequence). The DNA of the CDR3 is TGCAGTGCTAGAGTGTCATATTATAATTCACCCCTCCACTTT. Amino acids: CSARVSYYNSPLHF.

The V gene is TRBV5-4, the J gene TRBJ1-2; TRBD1 is a possible D gene (6 bases). V was trimmed by 4 bases and J by 6 bases, leaving 22 bases between them. The germline CDR1 and CDR2 sequences are SGHNT and YYREEE (reference sequence). This CDR3 has 16 amino acids. Written as DNA, the CDR3 is TGTGCCAGCAGCCAAGAGGGGGGAGTCCAGGGACATGGCTACACCTTC. It yields the protein CASSQEGGVQGHGYTF.

The chain links TRBV7-2 to TRBJ1-2, with 7 bases matching TRBD1. Germline loops: CDR1 SGHTA, CDR2 FQGNSA. The CDR3 has 14 residues. With 5 bases clipped from V and 7 bases from J, the junction kept 10 bases outside the gene matches. CDR3 nucleotide sequence: TGTGCCAGCAGCGAGGACCAGGGGGGTGGTGGCTACACCTTC. Encoded protein: CASSEDQGGGGYTF.

This clonotype was picked up a small number of times. This sequence joins TRBV29-1 and TRBJ1-1; D uncertain. From germline, CDR1 is SQVTM and CDR2 ANQGSEA. V was pared by 8 bases and J by 0 bases, with 16 bases between. This CDR3 contains 14 residues. The CDR3 nucleotides read TGCAGCCCAGAAGAACACCAGGTGAACACTGAAGCTTTCTTT. The encoded protein is CSPEEHQVNTEAFF.

This clonotype showed up just a few times. The chain is built from TRBV6-5 and TRBJ2-7, with D perhaps assigned TRBD1 or TRBD2 (6 bases each). CDR1 and CDR2 (germline): MNHEY, SVGAGI. The ends were cut back, 7 bases at V and 4 bases at J, with 20 bases in the middle. The CDR3 runs to 15 residues. As DNA, the CDR3 is TGTGCCAGCACGGATTTAGGGGTAGGGGGGTACGAGCAGTACTTC. The encoded protein is CASTDLGVGGYEQYF.

The chain carries TRBV20-1 and TRBJ2-7; 7 bases map to TRBD2. The CDR3 runs 15 residues. Trimming took 5 bases from V and 5 from J; bases not matched to a gene: 15. From germline, CDR1 is DFQATT and CDR2 SNEGSKA (reference sequence). The CDR3 is CSAPRAGIGPNEQYF. In nucleotides, the CDR3 is TGCAGTGCTCCCCGAGCGGGAATCGGGCCTAACGAGCAGTACTTC.

V is TRBV25-1 and J is TRBJ2-5; the D gene could be TRBD1 or TRBD2 (8 bases each). Trimming took off 8 bases at V and 1 base at J, with 20 bases between the two ends. The CDR3 runs 16 residues. Germline V CDR1 and CDR2: MGHDK, SYGVNS. The CDR3 region is CASRDRGGGIQETQYF. The CDR3 DNA reads as TGTGCCAGCCGAGACAGGGGCGGGGGGATCCAAGAGACCCAGTACTTC.

This clonotype was detected many times. V gene TRBV11-2 combines with J gene TRBJ2-7, with D possibly being TRBD1 or TRBD2 (5 bases each). The CDR3 runs 16 residues. Germline V gene lookup returns CDR1 SGHAT and CDR2 FQNNGV. The V end was cut by 4 bases, the J end by 2 bases, with 18 bases between. The CDR3, as DNA: TGTGCCAGCAGCTCCATCCGGGGCAGGGCAGCCTACGAGCAGTACTTC. This sequence encodes CASSSIRGRAAYEQYF.

The chain couples TRBV4-3 to TRBJ1-1; TRBD1 might be the D (5 bases). The CDR3 runs to 12 residues. The V and J ends lost 1 base and 12 bases respectively, with 12 bases between them. CDR1 and CDR2 (germline): LGHNA, YSLEER. The chain's CDR3 is CASSQAEGKTFF. CDR3 sequence (DNA): TGCGCCAGCAGCCAAGCGGAGGGGAAGACTTTCTTT.

This chain joins TRBV24-1 and TRBJ1-5, with a weak D call TRBD1 (5 bases). Germline values: CDR1 KGHDR, CDR2 SFDVKD. The ends were cut back, 4 bases at V and 3 bases at J, with 6 bases in the middle. The CDR3 loop spans 13 amino acids. CDR3: CATSDRVNQPQHF. The DNA for the CDR3 is TGTGCCACCAGTGACAGGGTCAATCAGCCCCAGCATTTT.

Regarding this clonotype: This may arise from a read error, as a much more abundant clone is one base away. This rearrangement joins TRBV20-1 to TRBJ1-1; 7 bases align to TRBD1. Germline V gives CDR1 DFQATT, CDR2 SNEGSKA (reference sequence). This CDR3 is 13 amino acids long. Losses at the gene ends were 3 bases for V and 3 bases for J; bases not matched to a gene: 4. The CDR3 sequence: CSARQGVDTEAFF. CDR3 DNA sequence: TGCAGTGCTAGGCAGGGGGTGGACACTGAAGCTTTCTTT.

Many counts were recorded for this clonotype. The rearrangement joins TRBV29-1 to TRBJ2-5, with D perhaps assigned TRBD1 or TRBD2 (5 bases each). The CDR3 has 13 amino acids. The germline V and J ends were trimmed by 2 bases and 5 bases, with 12 bases remaining between them. Germline lookup yields CDR1 SQVTM and CDR2 ANQGSEA. The CDR3 nucleotides read TGCAGCGTTGAAAAGACAGAGGGGGAGACCCAGTACTTC. Amino acid sequence: CSVEKTEGETQYF.

The rearrangement links TRBV19 to TRBJ2-7, with D tentatively TRBD2 (6 bases). In germline, CDR1 is LNHDA, CDR2 SQIVND (reference sequence). V lost 5 bases, J lost 7 bases, and 24 bases lay in between. This CDR3 contains 16 residues. CDR3 protein: CASSRRRGGTLGEQYF. The CDR3 DNA reads as TGTGCCAGTAGTCGACGGAGAGGCGGGACCCTTGGGGAGCAGTACTTC.

The V call is TRBV7-3, the J call TRBJ2-5; D might be TRBD1 (6 bases). The germline gives CDR1 SGHTA, CDR2 FQGTGA. V dropped 8 bases and J dropped 7 bases, with 17 bases sitting between them. The CDR3 has 13 residues. The DNA of the CDR3 is TGTGCCAGCTGGGACACCCCTTCTAGGACCCAGTACTTC. Protein product: CASWDTPSRTQYF.

The chain couples TRBV6-5 to TRBJ2-7; D may correspond to TRBD1 or TRBD2 (5 bases each). Germline V gene data show CDR1 as MNHEY and CDR2 as SVGAGI. The CDR3 totals 16 residues. V was clipped by 0 bases and J by 0 bases, with 12 bases between them. CDR3 loop: CASSYSGRHLSYEQYF. The CDR3 DNA is TGTGCCAGCAGTTACTCGGGACGGCACCTCTCCTACGAGCAGTACTTC.

V gene TRBV5-6 combines with J gene TRBJ1-1, with D unclear. The germline V gene encodes CDR1 SGHDT and CDR2 YYEEEE. The CDR3 runs to 12 residues. V dropped 1 base and J dropped 6 bases, with 7 bases sitting between them. CDR3: CASSLRSPEAFF. The CDR3 region has the DNA TGTGCCAGCAGCTTGAGGTCGCCTGAAGCTTTCTTT.